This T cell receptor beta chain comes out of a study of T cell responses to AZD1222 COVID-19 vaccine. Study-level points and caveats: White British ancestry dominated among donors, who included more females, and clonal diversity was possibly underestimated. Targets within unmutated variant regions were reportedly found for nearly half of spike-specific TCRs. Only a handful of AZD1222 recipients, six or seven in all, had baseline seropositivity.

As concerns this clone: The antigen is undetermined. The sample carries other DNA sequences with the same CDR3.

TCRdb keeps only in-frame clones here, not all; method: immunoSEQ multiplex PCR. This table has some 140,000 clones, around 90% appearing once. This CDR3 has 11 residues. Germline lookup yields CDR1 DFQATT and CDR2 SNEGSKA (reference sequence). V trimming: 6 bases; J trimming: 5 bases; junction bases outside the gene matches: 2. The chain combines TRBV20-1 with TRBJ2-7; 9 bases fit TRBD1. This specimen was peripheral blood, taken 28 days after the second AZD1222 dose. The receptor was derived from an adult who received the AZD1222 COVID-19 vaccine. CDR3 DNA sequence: TGCAGTGCGGGACAGGGCGACGAGCAGTACTTC. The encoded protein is CSAGQGDEQYF.